This TCR beta chain was retrieved from a study of blood T cells in healthy people across ages. It was with a sample-barcoded 5' primer and a J-beta primer mix that a second PCR of roughly 7 to 12 cycles was run. Via MiXCR, TCRdb re-called the 5' RACE reads, giving one row per CDR3 protein. The sample comprises about 730,000 distinct CDR3 sequences, roughly 41% of which are singletons, and approximately 22% rests with the top ten. The individuals who served as donors were healthy Caucasians living in Russia, aged about 6 to 100. The CDR3 totals 15 residues. Looked up from germline, CDR1 is MNHEY and CDR2 is SVGEGT.

This sequence originates from a woman aged 55-69 years in good health. The sample comprised blood. The rearrangement uses TRBV6-2 or TRBV6-3 and TRBJ2-5, with TRBD1 matching 8 bases. TRBJ2-7 explains the end of the DNA better; the J call may be wrong. The CDR3: CASRPFGTGGYEQYF. CDR3 nucleotides: TGTGCCAGCAGGCCCTTTGGGACAGGTGGCTACGAGCAGTACTTC.